A selection of T cell receptor beta chains follows, all from one sample in a study of a mutant IDH1 vaccine in newly diagnosed glioma. Clones were sequenced by immunoSEQ multiplex PCR, and TCRdb holds only the in-frame ones, with some missing. This table has 55,000 to 65,000 clones, around four fifths appearing once. The antigens for these receptors are not known. Sequenced material: PBMCs, taken from a glioma patient whose treatment included an IDH1 peptide vaccine. The receptor source for this set is a man aged 30 to 39 with glioma. CDR3s include the opening cysteine and the closing phenylalanine or tryptophan. Each record gives: J gene, clone size, V gene, CDR3 length, D gene, CDR3 protein, CDR3 DNA. D genes are given only for firm matches. Not all rows give a size; the values are once, few, many and, for expanded clones, a class.

TRBJ1-4	-	TRBV4-1	14	TRBD1	CASSLGQGDEKLFF	TGCGCCAGCAGCCTAGGACAGGGGGATGAAAAACTGTTTTTT
TRBJ2-2	-	TRBV29-1	16	TRBD1	CSVEDLGQGDTGELFF	TGCAGCGTTGAAGATTTGGGACAGGGAGACACCGGGGAGCTGTTTTTT
TRBJ1-1	-	TRBV7-2	14	-	CASSRGGKNTEAFF	TGTGCCAGCAGCAGGGGGGGGAAGAACACTGAAGCTTTCTTT
TRBJ2-7	-	TRBV5-5	14	TRBD1	CASSLRDRGYEQYF	TGTGCCAGCAGCCTACGGGACAGGGGATACGAGCAGTACTTC
TRBJ2-7	few	TRBV18	14	-	CASSPTVPPYEQYF	TGTGCCAGCTCACCGACGGTACCTCCCTACGAGCAGTACTTC
TRBJ2-7	-	TRBV19	15	-	CASKSQGQGSYEQYF	TGTGCCAGTAAGTCTCAGGGGCAGGGCTCCTACGAGCAGTACTTC
TRBJ1-4	few	TRBV6-5	15	-	CASSSAGATNEKLFF	TGTGCCAGCAGTTCAGCCGGGGCAACTAATGAAAAACTGTTTTTT
TRBJ2-7	-	TRBV7-2	18	TRBD2	CASSPEGLAGGPSGEQYF	TGTGCCAGCAGCCCCGAGGGACTAGCGGGGGGGCCTTCGGGAGAGCAGTACTTC
TRBJ1-2	-	TRBV10-3	14	TRBD1	CAISRTGANYGYTF	TGTGCCATCAGTAGGACAGGGGCTAACTATGGCTACACCTTC
TRBJ2-7	once	TRBV10-1	14	TRBD1	CASSPGQNSYEQYF	TGCGCCAGCAGTCCGGGACAGAACTCCTACGAGCAGTACTTC
TRBJ2-7	-	TRBV27	14	TRBD1	CASSFEGASYEQYF	TGTGCCAGCAGTTTCGAGGGGGCGTCTTACGAGCAGTACTTC